This T cell receptor (beta chain) was identified during a study of blood T cells in healthy people across ages. In each sample, at least 6 million PBMCs were isolated. PCR was performed a second time for about 7 to 11 cycles using a sample-barcoded 5' primer and a J-beta primer mix. From the 5' RACE reads, TCRdb called clonotypes with MiXCR, one entry per CDR3 protein. The data hold about 940,000 distinct CDR3 sequences, with 45% to 50% observed a single time. Germline lookup yields CDR1 MNHEY and CDR2 SMNVEV (reference sequence). The CDR3 spans 18 residues. After removal of 2 bases from V and 4 bases from J, the junction contained 11 bases not matched to a gene.

The origin of this receptor is a man aged 25-40 years in good health. The rearrangement links TRBV27 to TRBJ1-2; 12 bases align to TRBD1. The sequenced sample was blood. The CDR3 bases are TGTGCCAGCAGTTTACCGAAGACGGGACAGGGGGCTGTCTATGGCTACACCTTC. This sequence encodes CASSLPKTGQGAVYGYTF.